The 26 T cell receptor beta chains below come from one sample, sequenced in a study of glioma-infiltrating T cells. Using RNA template, CDR3s of TCR alpha and beta were amplified with iRepertoire arm-PCR. TCRdb re-called the multiplex PCR reads through MiXCR, storing one row per CDR3 protein. The sample lists roughly 350,000 distinct CDR3 sequences; 41% were seen once. The material sequenced was glioma tissue, nonneoplastic brain tissue, or PBMCs (not recorded which). The receptors originated from a human donor with low-grade glioma or glioblastoma, undergoing nonglioma brain surgery, or in good health (not recorded which).

The DNA for the CDR3 is TGCAGCGTTGAAAGGGGGCCTGAAGCTTTCTTT. Protein product: CSVERGPEAFF. This sequence joins TRBV20-1 and TRBJ1-1; the match to TRBD1 covers 7 bases. Germline V lookup: CDR1 DFQATT, CDR2 SNEGSKA (reference sequence). The CDR3 is 11 residues long.

Concerning this clonotype: Possible read error: a much larger clone is one base away. CDR3 nucleotide sequence: TGCGCCAGCAGCCAAGATACGCACAATGAGCAGTTCTTC. Translating gives CASSQDTHNEQFF. The chain links TRBV4-3 to TRBJ2-1; no firm D call. From germline, CDR1 is LGHNA and CDR2 YSLEER. Trimming took 0 bases from V and 5 from J, leaving 5 bases between them. This CDR3 has 13 amino acids.

The rearrangement links TRBV2 to TRBJ1-4, with 9 bases lining up with TRBD1. The junction had 5 bases not matched to a gene; V was cut back by 6 bases and J by 6 bases. This CDR3 has 14 amino acids. The germline CDR1 and CDR2 sequences are SNHLY and FYNNEI. CDR3: CASRQQGADEKLFF. Written as DNA, the CDR3 is TGTGCCAGCAGACAACAGGGGGCTGATGAAAAACTGTTTTTT.

This clonotype was detected ten times or more. The rearrangement links TRBV28 to TRBJ2-3; 7 nucleotides match TRBD2. Germline loops: CDR1 MDHEN, CDR2 SYDVKM. With V trimmed by 3 bases and J by 6 bases, 9 bases remained unmatched. The CDR3 totals 15 residues. As DNA, the CDR3 is TGTGCCAGCAGTTTTCGGGCGGGAGTGGTGGATACGCAGTATTTT. This encodes CASSFRAGVVDTQYF.

In this sample, this clonotype turned up many times. This sequence joins TRBV27 and TRBJ2-7; 10 nucleotides match TRBD2. The trim removed 6 bases at V and 5 bases at J, leaving 10 bases unmatched. Per the germline V gene, CDR1 is MNHEY and CDR2 is SMNVEV (reference sequence). The CDR3 runs 15 residues. Written as DNA, the CDR3 is TGTGCCAGCAGCCTGATCCTAGCGGGAGTTGACGAGCAGTACTTC. Residues: CASSLILAGVDEQYF.

The V call is TRBV4-2, the J call TRBJ2-7; unclear D gene. The CDR3 runs 13 residues. Germline loops: CDR1 LGHNA, CDR2 YNFKEQ. V lost 1 base and J lost 3, with 7 bases in between. The DNA for the CDR3 is TGTGCCAGCAGCCAAGCTTTCCTCTACGAGCAGTACTTC. It translates to CASSQAFLYEQYF.

There are many counts of this clonotype. The rearrangement links TRBV28 to TRBJ2-7; 10 nucleotides agree with TRBD1. Trimming removed 2 bases from V and 2 bases from J; junction bases left unmatched: 0. Germline assignment: CDR1 MDHEN and CDR2 SYDVKM. The CDR3 covers 14 residues. CDR3 bases: TGTGCCAGCAGTTTAGACAGGGGGCCCTACGAGCAGTACTTC. Its protein is CASSLDRGPYEQYF.

This clonotype occurred once. The chain carries TRBV25-1 and TRBJ2-7; TRBD2 matches at 7 bases. The J segment lost 4 bases and the V segment lost 4 bases, leaving 13 bases of the junction unmatched. Germline V CDR1 and CDR2: MGHDK, SYGVNS. CDR3 length equals 16 residues. CDR3 coding DNA: TGTGCCAGCAGTGCGCCAAGCGGGGTGGCAATATACGAGCAGTACTTC. It codes for CASSAPSGVAIYEQYF.

V usage is TRBV28 and J usage is TRBJ2-1; TRBD2 aligns across 14 bases. Germline loops: CDR1 MDHEN, CDR2 SYDVKM. Trimming at V came to 2 bases and at J to 10 bases, leaving 7 bases not matched to a gene. This CDR3 has 16 amino acids. Here the CDR3 DNA reads TGTGCCAGCAGTTTAAGGACTAGCGGGAGGTATGACGAGCAGTTCTTC. Protein product: CASSLRTSGRYDEQFF.

This clonotype was recorded at least ten times. V gene TRBV6-5 combines with J gene TRBJ1-5; D remains unclear. This CDR3 contains 14 residues. V shed 2 bases and J shed 3 bases, with 8 bases lying between them. Per the germline V gene, CDR1 is MNHEY and CDR2 is SVGAGI. The CDR3, as DNA: TGTGCCAGCAGTTACACGAATTTCAATCAGCCCCAGCATTTT. Protein: CASSYTNFNQPQHF.

The V call is TRBV12-5, the J call TRBJ1-1; 9 nucleotides match TRBD1. This CDR3 has 18 residues. V trimming: 0 bases; J trimming: 2 bases; junction bases outside the gene matches: 10. Germline loops: CDR1 LGHNT, CDR2 FRNRAP. CDR3 DNA: TGTGCTAGTGGTTTGGTGGTCGGACAGGGGCCGTTCAACACTGAAGCTTTCTTT. Its protein is CASGLVVGQGPFNTEAFF.

In this sample, this clonotype turned up many times. The chain carries TRBV7-2 and TRBJ2-1, with D perhaps TRBD1 (6 bases). Trimming took off 7 bases at V and 3 bases at J, with 19 bases between the two ends. The CDR3 consists of 16 residues. Germline CDR1 and CDR2: SGHTA and FQGNSA. The CDR3 reads CASTLPGHRIYNEQFF. As DNA, the CDR3 is TGTGCCAGCACTCTACCGGGACACCGAATCTACAATGAGCAGTTCTTC.

This clonotype was observed at least ten times. The chain links TRBV10-3 to TRBJ1-1, with 7 bases matching TRBD1. The V gene end was trimmed by 5 bases and the J gene end by 1 base; junction bases not matched to a gene: 4. CDR1 ENHRY and CDR2 SYGVKD come from the germline V gene. The CDR3 length is 14 residues. The CDR3 is CAISLGTENTEAFF. CDR3 in DNA: TGTGCCATCAGTCTGGGGACAGAGAACACTGAAGCTTTCTTT.

The CDR3 coding sequence is TGCGCCAGCAGCTTTCTGGACAGGGGATACCAAGAGACCCAGTACTTC. Its translation is CASSFLDRGYQETQYF. The chain couples TRBV5-1 to TRBJ2-5; 9 nucleotides agree with TRBD1. The CDR3 totals 16 residues. Germline trimming cut 2 bases from V and 0 bases from J; bases unmatched to any gene: 5. Germline CDR1 SGHRS, CDR2 YFSETQ. Full variable domain (missing parts from reference TRBV5-1 and TRBJ2-5): KAGVTQTPRYLIKTRGQQVTLSCSPISGHRSVSWYQQTPGQGLQFLFEYFSETQRNKGNFPGRFSGRQFSNSRSEMNVSTLELGDSALYLCASSFLDRGYQETQYFGPGTRLLVL.

To note about this clonotype: A much larger clone differs by one base, so this may be a read error. CDR3 bases: TGTGCCAGCATCCATGGATCCGGGGAGCTGTTTTTT. It specifies CASIHGSGELFF. The chain carries TRBV27 and TRBJ2-2; no definite D call. The germline V and J ends were trimmed by 7 bases and 6 bases, with 9 bases remaining between them. Germline CDR1 reads MNHEY; CDR2 reads SMNVEV (reference sequence). This CDR3 contains 12 residues.

This chain connects TRBV2 to TRBJ1-5, with a weak D call TRBD1 (6 bases). This CDR3 contains 14 residues. Germline lookup yields CDR1 SNHLY and CDR2 FYNNEI. The ends were cut back, 5 bases at V and 6 bases at J, with 14 bases in the middle. For the CDR3, the DNA is TGTGCCAGCAGTCAAGAACAGGGTGGTCAGCCCCAGCATTTT. Its protein is CASSQEQGGQPQHF.

Comment on this clonotype: Given a much more abundant clone one base away, this may be a read error. CDR3 loop: CASSEDRTNTGEPFF. As DNA, the CDR3 is TGTGCCAGCAGTGAAGACAGGACGAACACCGGGGAGCCGTTTTTT. The chain employs TRBV6-1 and TRBJ2-2; D tentatively fits TRBD1 or TRBD2 (5 bases each). Germline lookup yields CDR1 MNHNS and CDR2 SASEGT. The CDR3 contains 15 residues.

This clonotype has at least ten counts. This chain uses TRBV20-1 with TRBJ1-1; D is perhaps TRBD1 (6 bases). V dropped 3 bases and J dropped 1 base, with 12 bases sitting between them. CDR1 and CDR2 (germline): DFQATT, SNEGSKA (reference sequence). This CDR3 contains 14 residues. CDR3 sequence reads: CSARTGQTNTEAFF. The CDR3 nucleotides are TGCAGTGCTAGGACAGGACAGACGAACACTGAAGCTTTCTTT.

This clonotype was found many times. The V and J genes are TRBV6-2 or TRBV6-3 and TRBJ2-1; 7 nucleotides line up with TRBD2. J gave up 3 bases and V 5 bases, and 7 bases lay outside the gene matches. Germline values: CDR1 MNHEY, CDR2 SVGEGT. This CDR3 has 15 residues. The CDR3 region has the DNA TGTGCCAGCAGTCTTGGACTAGAGAACTACAATGAGCAGTTCTTC. It specifies CASSLGLENYNEQFF.

This chain connects TRBV7-2 to TRBJ1-3; no firm D call. This CDR3 has 14 residues. Germline V gene sequence: CDR1 SGHTA, CDR2 FQGNSA. Trimming stripped 0 bases from V and 6 bases from J, with 9 bases between. This CDR3 is CASSLAGSVNTIYF. DNA of the CDR3: TGTGCCAGCAGCTTAGCAGGGAGTGTAAACACCATATATTTT.

This clonotype came up a few times. The chain combines TRBV15 with TRBJ2-7, with D perhaps being TRBD1 or TRBD2 (5 bases each). Trimming removed 0 bases at V and 0 bases at J, with 9 bases between. The CDR3 contains 15 residues. Per the germline V gene, CDR1 is LNHNV and CDR2 is YYDKDF (reference sequence). CDR3 sequence: CATSRDLGTSYEQYF. The CDR3 DNA is TGTGCCACCAGCAGAGATCTGGGGACCTCCTACGAGCAGTACTTC. The entire variable domain, with the rest obtained from reference TRBV15 and TRBJ2-7, is as follows: DAMVIQNPRYQVTQFGKPVTLSCSQTLNHNVMYWYQQKSSQAPKLLFHYYDKDFNNEADTPDNFQSRRPNTSFCFLDIRSPGLGDTAMYLCATSRDLGTSYEQYFGPGTRLTVT.

The genes are TRBV20-1 and TRBJ2-7, with D possibly being TRBD2 (6 bases). V lost 8 bases and J 4 bases, leaving 12 bases between the germline ends. This CDR3 has 11 amino acids. In germline, CDR1 is DFQATT, CDR2 SNEGSKA (reference sequence). CDR3 coding DNA: TGCAGTCCATTGACTAGTTACGAGCAGTACTTC. This encodes CSPLTSYEQYF.

This clonotype was seen a handful of times. The chain carries TRBV12-3 or TRBV12-4 and TRBJ1-2; TRBD1 agrees at 8 bases. With V trimmed by 7 bases and J by 8 bases, 12 bases remained unmatched. CDR3 length: 14 residues. DNA for the CDR3: TGTGCCAGCACCCTTGGACAGGGTATAGGAGGCTACACCTTC. Protein product: CASTLGQGIGGYTF.

This clonotype was counted between two and nine times. V is TRBV4-1 and J is TRBJ2-5, with 11 bases fitting TRBD2. CDR3 length equals 14 residues. Germline CDR1 is MGHRA and CDR2 is YSYEKL. Losses at the gene ends were 5 bases for V and 5 bases for J; bases not matched to a gene: 4. CDR3 sequence reads: CASSSSSGGETQYF. The DNA of the CDR3 is TGCGCCAGCAGCAGTTCTAGCGGGGGGGAGACCCAGTACTTC.

As regards this clonotype: Possible read error: a much larger clone is one base away. The chain couples TRBV6-2 or TRBV6-3 to TRBJ2-7; D is perhaps TRBD1 or TRBD2 (6 bases each). The CDR3 is 17 residues long. The ends were cut back, 0 bases at V and 5 bases at J, with 20 bases in the middle. Germline V gene lookup returns CDR1 MNHEY and CDR2 SVGEGT. CDR3 region: CASSYSPMSGARHEQYF. The CDR3 nucleotides read TGTGCCAGCAGTTACTCTCCTATGTCGGGGGCGCGCCACGAGCAGTACTTC.

Notes on this clonotype: This may arise from a read error, as a much more abundant clone is one base away. The genes are TRBV25-1 and TRBJ1-6, with 8 bases matching TRBD1. The CDR3 runs to 14 residues. Germline values: CDR1 MGHDK, CDR2 SYGVNS. The CDR3: CASSPGQGRSPLRF. The DNA for the CDR3 is TGTGCCAGCAGTCCCGGACAGGGCCGTTCACCCCTCCGCTTT.